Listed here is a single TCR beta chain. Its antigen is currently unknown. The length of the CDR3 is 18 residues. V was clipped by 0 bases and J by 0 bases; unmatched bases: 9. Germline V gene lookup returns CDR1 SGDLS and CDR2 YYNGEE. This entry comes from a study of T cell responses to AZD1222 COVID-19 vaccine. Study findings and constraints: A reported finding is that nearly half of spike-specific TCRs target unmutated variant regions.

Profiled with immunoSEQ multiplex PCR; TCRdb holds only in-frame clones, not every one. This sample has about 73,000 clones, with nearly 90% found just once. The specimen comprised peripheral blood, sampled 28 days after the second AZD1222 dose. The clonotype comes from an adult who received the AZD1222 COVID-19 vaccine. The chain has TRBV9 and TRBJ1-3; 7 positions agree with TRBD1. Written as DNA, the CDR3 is TGTGCCAGCAGCGTAGGCGGCAGGGGGTCTTTCTCTGGAAACACCATATATTTT. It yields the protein CASSVGGRGSFSGNTIYF.